This T cell receptor (beta chain) was captured in a study of sequential checkpoint blockade in melanoma. Overall study: First-line arms were nivolumab then ipilimumab, or the reverse, randomized 1:1. Both treatment sequences were followed by maintenance nivolumab.

The germline gives CDR1 ENHRY, CDR2 SYGVKD. The CDR3 runs to 15 residues. Treatment denoted: randomized to nivolumab then ipilimumab (arm A) or the reverse (arm B). Live CD3+CD8+ CD19− CD56− cells were sorted from PBMCs. Clones were read by immunoSEQ multiplex PCR, and TCRdb kept only the in-frame ones, dropping some. The table lists about 22,000 clones, roughly 80% of them singletons. The TCR sequence derives from a human donor with melanoma. V usage is TRBV10-3 and J usage is TRBJ2-5; 7 bases are a match to TRBD2. The J call may be mistaken, given a closer DNA end match to TRBJ2-7. The sample in question was CD8+ T cells sorted from blood (inferred from file names), obtained from a patient given nivolumab and ipilimumab in sequence. The CDR3 coding sequence is TGTGCCATCAGTGACTCAGTGGGAGGGTACTACGAGCAGTACTTC. Residues: CAISDSVGGYYEQYF.